Sequencing of this T cell receptor beta chain was carried out in a study of memory CD4+ T cells and cytomegalovirus serostatus (dated by TCRdb to the late 2010s). Background for the entire study: The cohort included about 33 healthy adults from Belgium, of whom 9 were CMV seropositive and 24 were CMV seronegative. The study sequenced CD4+ memory TCRbeta repertoires of a Belgian cohort with known cytomegalovirus serostatus to replicate a published TCR-based CMV serostatus classifier.

Genomic DNA was extracted from sorted cells with the Quick-DNA Microprep Kit. Amplification of TCRbeta DNA was done with the immunoSEQ hsTCRbeta kit, following the protocol from the manufacturer. An Illumina MiSeq instrument was used to sequence the TCRbeta libraries. The original pipeline was this. Removing out-of-frame sequences left approximately 2,000,000 distinct TCRbeta sequences, an average of around 67,000 per individual. Each individual was scored using the number of around 150 previously reported CMV-associated TCRbeta sequences that the individual carried and the total number of productive distinct TCRbeta sequences. A beta-binomial model was reimplemented in Python, and scikit-learn random forests with default parameters were trained on US cohort data. Classifier performance on the Belgian cohort was summarized as median AUC with percentile confidence intervals over 10,000 bootstrap iterations. The table was pulled from immuneACCESS by TCRdb, which kept in-frame rearrangements only. Such tables lose some clones; where checked, under half of the loss comes from unresolved V genes, and the rest has no known cause. The V and J calls and clone size are taken from that table; D and trimming were inferred from the DNA. The sample yields tens of thousands of clones; about 80% were counted once. Around 0.63% of the sample goes to the ten largest clones.

V is pared back by 1 base and J by 1 base, with 13 bases lying between the germline termini. Looking up the germline V gene yields CDR1 MDHEN and CDR2 SYDVKM. The CDR3 runs 16 amino acids, cysteine and phenylalanine included. Left in the record is the CDR3 DNA by itself, 48 bases read in frame from the first base. To note about this clone: The antigen it binds to is not known. No base-level quality is on record; no much larger clone is a single base apart.

Here is what the overall study found, with its caveats: Only CD4+CD45RO+ memory cells were sequenced, in contrast to the original study, in which naive and memory CD4+ and CD8+ populations were covered. The original-framework classifier achieved a median bootstrapped AUC of approximately 0.96 with a 95% CI of 0.76-1.00 on the Belgian cohort. CMV serostatus prediction reached a median bootstrapped AUC of approximately 0.95 with the original framework and around 0.91 with a US-trained random forest. Results were interpreted as suggesting that the CMV-associated TCR signature is largely present in the CD4+ memory repertoire. Of 164 previously reported CMV-associated TCRbeta sequences, some 73 appeared in the CD4+ memory repertoires, each in one to five individuals.

Single viable CD3+CD4+CD8-CD45RO+ cells were sorted as memory CD4+ T cells on a FACSAria II. CMV serostatus was determined using a Roche Elecsys assay that detects serum IgG against CMV pp150, pp28, p38 and p52. After thawing, total CD4+ T cells were enriched by positive selection with CD4 magnetic microbeads. The samples came from a separate study whose specific focus was interrogating the CD4+ T cell memory repertoire. Peripheral blood mononuclear cells were isolated and cryopreserved according to standard operating procedures, and serum was kept at -80 degrees C. Staining used CD3-PerCP (BW264/56), CD4-APC (RPA-T4), CD45RO-PE (UCHT1) and CD8-Pacific Orange (3B5) antibodies, with Sytox blue excluding non-viable cells.

Sequencing was performed on memory CD4+ T cells from blood. Recombination connected TRBV28 to TRBJ1-2; the best D guess is TRBD1, with 6 bases matching. The sequence derives from an adult in good health and CMV-seronegative. Some clones in this sample may be carry-over from other donors' samples. The sequenced DNA: TGTGCCAGCAGTTTATCAGCAGGGGCCCATAACTATGGCTACACCTTC. Translated, it reads CASSLSAGAHNYGYTF.